This T cell receptor beta chain appears in the sequencing data of a study of cytomegalovirus exposure and HLA in healthy donors. Study observations and caveats: Several of the most significant clusters appeared linked to common viral pathogens, based on a later analysis. V- and J-gene trimming of TCR beta was linked (in a later analysis) to a missense DCLRE1C variant. In a later analysis, donors in an Asian-associated ancestry cluster reportedly had fewer N-insertions in productive TCRs than the cohort mean.

Germline CDR1 and CDR2: MNHEY and SMNVEV (reference sequence). Trimming stripped 5 bases from V and 0 bases from J, with 8 bases between. CDR3 length: 14 residues. Worth noting for this clone: Its antigen is still unknown.

The study ran its PCR with 60 Vbeta and 13 Jbeta primers. Assay: immunoSEQ multiplex PCR; the TCRdb copy retains only in-frame clones and omits some. The top ten clones hold about 4.5% of a sample with under 200,000 clones, 65% to 80% of them seen once. What was sequenced was PBMCs. This sequence was found in a middle-aged man in good health and CMV-seronegative. The V and J genes are TRBV27 and TRBJ1-5, with D maybe TRBD1 (6 bases). CDR3 bases: TGTGCCAGCAGTCGGACAGATAGCAATCAGCCCCAGCATTTT. It encodes CASSRTDSNQPQHF.